What follows are 7 T cell receptor beta chains derived from one specimen sequenced in a study of metastatic and nonmetastatic thyroid tumors. TCRdb reanalyzed the PCR reads with MiXCR. The sample shows about 26,000 clones, about 16% of them seen only once. Patients underwent thyroid surgery, and none had received any treatment before it. The sequenced sample was blood. The receptors originated from a female donor with papillary thyroid cancer or a benign thyroid nodule (not recorded which). Some clones in this sample may be carry-over from other donors' samples.

There are many counts of this clone. The chain combines TRBV27 with TRBJ2-7, with 9 positions matching TRBD1. Trimming took 9 bases from V and 6 from J; bases not matched to a gene: 12. The CDR3 has 14 residues. In germline, CDR1 is MNHEY, CDR2 SMNVEV (reference sequence). CDR3 region: CASSATGQGGEQYF. For the CDR3, the DNA is TGTGCCAGTTCTGCCACGGGACAGGGAGGCGAGCAGTACTTC.

This clone was seen at least ten times. The chain recombines TRBV10-1 with TRBJ2-1, with TRBD2 identical over 10 bases. This CDR3 is 15 amino acids long. V was clipped by 8 bases and J by 0 bases; unmatched bases: 4. Germline CDR1 is WNHNN and CDR2 is SYGVQD (reference sequence). The CDR3 loop is CASGASGSSYNEQFF. CDR3 DNA sequence: TGCGCCAGCGGGGCTAGCGGGAGCTCCTACAATGAGCAGTTCTTC.

In this sample, this clone turned up many times. The chain is built from TRBV3-1 and TRBJ2-5, with D possibly TRBD1 on 6 matching bases. V was cut by 6 bases and J by 2 bases, with 16 bases left in between. Germline V gene lookup returns CDR1 LGHDT and CDR2 YNNKEL (reference sequence). This CDR3 is 15 amino acids long. CDR3 sequence (DNA): TGTGCCAGCAGGAAGGGGACACCAAAGCAAGAGACCCAGTACTTC. It encodes CASRKGTPKQETQYF.

As regards this clone: A much larger clone lies one base from this, so it may be a read error. Additional DNA sequences in this sample encode the identical CDR3. The gene calls are TRBV5-4 and TRBJ1-6; D gene ambiguous. The germline CDR1 and CDR2 sequences are SGHNT and YYREEE (reference sequence). The CDR3 covers 13 residues. DNA for the CDR3: TGTGCCAGTAGCTTGAGCTTTAATTCACCCCTCCACTTT. Its protein product is CASSLSFNSPLHF.

This clone appeared a few times. This chain joins TRBV7-6 and TRBJ2-4, with D unresolved. In germline, CDR1 is SGHVS, CDR2 FNYEAQ. CDR3 length: 15 amino acids. The V end lost 5 bases, the J end lost 0 bases, and 11 bases lay between the germline ends. CDR3 sequence reads: CASSPLSLAKNIQYF. The CDR3, as DNA: TGTGCCAGCAGCCCCCTCAGCCTAGCCAAAAACATTCAGTACTTC.

This clone was detected many times. CDR3 nucleotide sequence: TGTGCCAGCTCACCTATGGGGGACAGCACAGATACGCAGTATTTT. This translates into CASSPMGDSTDTQYF. The chain employs TRBV18 and TRBJ2-3; either TRBD1 or TRBD2 may supply D (5 bases each). Trimming stripped 3 bases from V and 0 bases from J, with 10 bases between. The germline V gene has CDR1 KGHSH and CDR2 LQKENI. CDR3 length equals 15 residues.

This clone is termed medium-sized. V gene TRBV10-3 combines with J gene TRBJ2-7; 8 nucleotides align to TRBD1. Germline V lookup: CDR1 ENHRY, CDR2 SYGVKD. The ends lost 4 bases at V and 3 bases at J; junction bases unmatched: 5. CDR3 size: 14 residues. CDR3 loop: CAISGTGLDYEQYF. The CDR3 coding sequence is TGTGCCATCAGTGGGACAGGGCTGGACTACGAGCAGTACTTC.